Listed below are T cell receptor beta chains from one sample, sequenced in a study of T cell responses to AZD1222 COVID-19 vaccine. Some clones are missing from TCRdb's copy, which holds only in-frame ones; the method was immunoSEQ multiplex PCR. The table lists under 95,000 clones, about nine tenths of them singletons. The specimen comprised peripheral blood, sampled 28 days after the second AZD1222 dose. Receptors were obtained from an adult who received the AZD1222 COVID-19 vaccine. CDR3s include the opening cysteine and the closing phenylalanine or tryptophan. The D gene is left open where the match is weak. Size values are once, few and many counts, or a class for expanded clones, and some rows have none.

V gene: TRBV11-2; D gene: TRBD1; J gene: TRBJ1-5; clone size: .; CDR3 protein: CASSTGQGQPQHF; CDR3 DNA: TGTGCCAGCAGCACCGGACAGGGTCAGCCCCAGCATTTT
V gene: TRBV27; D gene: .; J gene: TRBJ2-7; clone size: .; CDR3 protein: CASSPQQGEQYF; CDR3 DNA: TGTGCCAGCAGTCCTCAACAGGGCGAGCAGTACTTC
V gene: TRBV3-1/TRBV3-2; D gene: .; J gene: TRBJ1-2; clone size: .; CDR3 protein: CASSQQAGYGYTF; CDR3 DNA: TGTGCCAGCAGCCAACAGGCGGGCTATGGCTACACCTTC
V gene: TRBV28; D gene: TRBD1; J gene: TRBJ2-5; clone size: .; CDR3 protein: CATNRGDYQETQYF; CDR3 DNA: TGTGCCACCAACAGGGGGGATTACCAAGAGACCCAGTACTTC
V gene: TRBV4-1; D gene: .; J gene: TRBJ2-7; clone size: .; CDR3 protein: CASSQGSGSYEQYF; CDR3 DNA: TGCGCCAGCAGCCAAGGATCAGGCTCCTACGAGCAGTACTTC
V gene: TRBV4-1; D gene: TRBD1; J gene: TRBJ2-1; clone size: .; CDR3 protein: CASSQPRGQGLYNEQFF; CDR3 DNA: TGCGCCAGCAGCCAGCCGAGGGGGCAGGGCCTCTACAATGAGCAGTTCTTC
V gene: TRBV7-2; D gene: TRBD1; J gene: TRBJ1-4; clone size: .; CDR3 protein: CASTQGGNEKLFF; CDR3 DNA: TGTGCCAGCACCCAAGGGGGCAATGAAAAACTGTTTTTT
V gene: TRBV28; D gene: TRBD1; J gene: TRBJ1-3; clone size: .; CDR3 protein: CASSFGLTGGGNTIYF; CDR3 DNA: TGTGCCAGCAGTTTTGGGTTAACAGGGGGTGGAAACACCATATATTTT
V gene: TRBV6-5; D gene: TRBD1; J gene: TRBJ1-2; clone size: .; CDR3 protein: CASSYSRAGGNGYTF; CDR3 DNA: TGTGCCAGCAGTTACTCGAGGGCAGGGGGTAATGGCTACACCTTC
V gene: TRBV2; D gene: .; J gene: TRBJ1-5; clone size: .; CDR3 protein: CANSEALEKGQPQHF; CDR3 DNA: TGTGCCAACAGTGAAGCGCTTGAGAAGGGACAGCCCCAGCATTTT
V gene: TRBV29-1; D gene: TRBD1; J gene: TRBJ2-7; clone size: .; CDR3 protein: CSVSPGQRSLEQYF; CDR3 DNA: TGCAGCGTATCACCGGGACAGAGATCCCTCGAGCAGTACTTC
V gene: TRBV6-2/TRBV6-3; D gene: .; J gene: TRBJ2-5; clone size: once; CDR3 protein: CASSYLDRETQYF; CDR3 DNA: TGTGCCAGCAGTTACTTAGATCGAGAGACCCAGTACTTC
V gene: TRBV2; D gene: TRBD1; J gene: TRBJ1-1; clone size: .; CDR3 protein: CASSPRDSENTEAFF; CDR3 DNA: TGTGCCAGCAGCCCCAGGGACAGCGAAAACACTGAAGCTTTCTTT
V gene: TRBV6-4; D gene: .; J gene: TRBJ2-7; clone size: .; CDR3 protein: CASSVEVYEQYF; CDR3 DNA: TGTGCCAGCAGTGTCGAGGTTTACGAGCAGTACTTC
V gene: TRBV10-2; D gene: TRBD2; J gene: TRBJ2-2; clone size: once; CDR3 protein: CASSETSGGANTGELFF; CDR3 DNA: TGCGCCAGCAGTGAGACTAGCGGGGGGGCTAACACCGGGGAGCTGTTTTTT
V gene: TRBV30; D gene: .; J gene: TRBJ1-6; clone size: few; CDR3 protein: CAWRSEGSYNSPLHF; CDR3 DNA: TGTGCCTGGAGATCAGAGGGCTCCTATAATTCACCCCTCCACTTT
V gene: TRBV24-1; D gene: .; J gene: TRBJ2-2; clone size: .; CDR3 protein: CATSDLRWGRGDTGELFF; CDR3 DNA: TGTGCCACCAGTGATTTGCGGTGGGGCAGGGGTGATACCGGGGAGCTGTTTTTT
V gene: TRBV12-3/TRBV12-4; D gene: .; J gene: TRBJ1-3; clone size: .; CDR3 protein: CASSPNSGNTIYF; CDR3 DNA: TGTGCCAGCAGTCCCAATTCTGGAAACACCATATATTTT
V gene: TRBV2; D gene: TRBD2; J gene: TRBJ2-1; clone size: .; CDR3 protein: CASSRTSSYNEQFF; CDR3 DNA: TGTGCCAGCAGCCGGACTAGCTCCTACAATGAGCAGTTCTTC
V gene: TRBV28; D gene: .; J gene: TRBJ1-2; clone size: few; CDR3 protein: CASTEQVRGNGYTF; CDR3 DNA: TGTGCCAGCACAGAGCAGGTTCGAGGAAATGGCTACACCTTC
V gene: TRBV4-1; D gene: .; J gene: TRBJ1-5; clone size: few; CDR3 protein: CASSLRRADQPQHF; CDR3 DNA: TGCGCCAGCAGCTTACGAAGGGCCGACCAGCCCCAGCATTTT
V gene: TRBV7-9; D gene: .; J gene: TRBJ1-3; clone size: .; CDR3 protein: CASSPGGFLSGNTIYF; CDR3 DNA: TGTGCCAGCAGCCCGGGGGGGTTCCTCTCTGGAAACACCATATATTTT
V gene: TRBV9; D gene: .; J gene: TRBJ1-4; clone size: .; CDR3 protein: CASSVTQGRNEKLFF; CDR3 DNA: TGTGCCAGCAGCGTAACGCAGGGACGTAATGAAAAACTGTTTTTT
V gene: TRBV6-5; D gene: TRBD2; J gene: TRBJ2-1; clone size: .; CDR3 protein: CASSYPGGYNEQFF; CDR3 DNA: TGTGCCAGCAGTTACCCGGGGGGATACAATGAGCAGTTCTTC
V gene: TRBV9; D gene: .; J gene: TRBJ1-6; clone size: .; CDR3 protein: CASSVDSSSYNSPLHF; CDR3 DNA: TGTGCCAGCAGCGTAGACTCGAGCTCCTATAATTCACCCCTCCACTTT
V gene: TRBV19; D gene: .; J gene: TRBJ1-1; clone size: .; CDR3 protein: CASSIGVNTEAFF; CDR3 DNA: TGTGCCAGTAGTATCGGGGTGAACACTGAAGCTTTCTTT
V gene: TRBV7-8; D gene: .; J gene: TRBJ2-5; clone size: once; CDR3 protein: CASSLGHAGETQYF; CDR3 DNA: TGTGCCAGCAGCTTAGGTCACGCTGGAGAGACCCAGTACTTC
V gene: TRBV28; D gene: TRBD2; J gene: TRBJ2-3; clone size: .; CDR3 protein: CASSYGLAGGFSTDTQYF; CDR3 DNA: TGTGCCAGCAGTTATGGACTAGCGGGGGGGTTTAGCACAGATACGCAGTATTTT
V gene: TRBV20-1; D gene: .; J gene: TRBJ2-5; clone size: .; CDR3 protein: CSAHQGRTQYF; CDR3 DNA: TGCAGTGCCCATCAAGGAAGGACCCAGTACTTC
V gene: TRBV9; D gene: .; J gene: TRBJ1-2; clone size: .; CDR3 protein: CASSVGRGNGGYTF; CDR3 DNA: TGTGCCAGCAGCGTAGGGCGGGGTAATGGTGGCTACACCTTC
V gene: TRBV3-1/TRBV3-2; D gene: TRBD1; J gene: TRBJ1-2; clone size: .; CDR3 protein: CASSRGTAGYGYTF; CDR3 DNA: TGTGCCAGCAGCCGAGGGACAGCTGGGTATGGCTACACCTTC